This T cell receptor (beta chain) was profiled in a study of blood T cell repertoires in COVID-19. Study background: PBMCs, B-cell-depleted T cells, or T cells were the source of the cDNA or gDNA that made up the material.

Original data processing: Using reference gene primer amplification, nucleated cell counts were estimated. Profiling relied on immunoSEQ multiplex PCR, and the TCRdb table lists in-frame clones only, not all of them. That table gives V, J and clone size, and the DNA gave D and trimming. The sample lists 76,000 or so clones; around nine tenths were seen once. The CDR3 spans 15 residues. Per the germline V gene, CDR1 is LGHNA and CDR2 is YSLEER. Trimming took off 1 base at V and 8 bases at J, with 17 bases between the two ends. V usage is TRBV4-3 and J usage is TRBJ1-2, with a possible D match to TRBD1 (5 bases). The TCR sequence derives from a human donor in a cohort sampled during active COVID-19. The specimen sequenced was peripheral blood. CDR3 in DNA: TGCGCCAGCAGCCAAGGGCCGGGGACTGCGGCGGGCTACACCTTC. This translates into CASSQGPGTAAGYTF.